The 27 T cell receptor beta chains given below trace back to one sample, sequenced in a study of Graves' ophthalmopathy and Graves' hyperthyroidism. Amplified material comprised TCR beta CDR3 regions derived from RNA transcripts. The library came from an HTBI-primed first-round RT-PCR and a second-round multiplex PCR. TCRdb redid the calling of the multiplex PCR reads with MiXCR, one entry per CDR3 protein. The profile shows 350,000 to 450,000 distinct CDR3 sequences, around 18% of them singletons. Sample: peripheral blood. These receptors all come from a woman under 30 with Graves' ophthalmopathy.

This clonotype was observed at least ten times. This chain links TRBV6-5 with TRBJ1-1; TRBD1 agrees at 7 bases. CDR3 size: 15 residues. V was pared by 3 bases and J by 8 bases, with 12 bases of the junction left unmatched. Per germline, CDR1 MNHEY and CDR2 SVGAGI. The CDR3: CASSYDGTALEEAFF. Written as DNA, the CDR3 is TGTGCCAGCAGTTATGACGGGACAGCCTTGGAAGAAGCTTTCTTT.

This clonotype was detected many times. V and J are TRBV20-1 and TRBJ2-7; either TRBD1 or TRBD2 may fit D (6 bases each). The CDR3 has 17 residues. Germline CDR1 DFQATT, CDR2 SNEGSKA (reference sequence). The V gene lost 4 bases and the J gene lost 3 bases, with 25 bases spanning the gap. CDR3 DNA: TGCAGTGCTAATATTATACAGGGACTCCCTAGCGACTACGAGCAGTACTTC. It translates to CSANIIQGLPSDYEQYF.

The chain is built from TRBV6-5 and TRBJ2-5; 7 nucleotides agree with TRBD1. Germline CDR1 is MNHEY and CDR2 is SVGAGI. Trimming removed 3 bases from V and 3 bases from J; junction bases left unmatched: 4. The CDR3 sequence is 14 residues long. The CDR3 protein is CASSYFGTEETQYF. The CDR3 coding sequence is TGTGCCAGCAGTTATTTTGGGACAGAAGAGACCCAGTACTTC.

In DNA form, the CDR3 reads TGTGCCAGCAAGGGGTGGAACACTGAAGCTTTCTTT. It yields the protein CASKGWNTEAFF. J is TRBJ1-1 and V is TRBV28, with D possibly being TRBD1 (5 bases). CDR3 size: 12 residues. Between the trimmed V and J ends, which lost 7 bases and 1 base, there was a span of 7 bases. Per the germline V gene, CDR1 is MDHEN and CDR2 is SYDVKM.

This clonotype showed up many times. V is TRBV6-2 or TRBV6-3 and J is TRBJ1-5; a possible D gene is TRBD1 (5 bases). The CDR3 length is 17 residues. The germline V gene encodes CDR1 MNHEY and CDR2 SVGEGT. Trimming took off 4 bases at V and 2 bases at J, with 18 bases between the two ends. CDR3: CASSLQAFGIGNQPQHF. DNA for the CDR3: TGTGCCAGCAGTTTACAGGCTTTCGGCATTGGCAATCAGCCCCAGCATTTT.

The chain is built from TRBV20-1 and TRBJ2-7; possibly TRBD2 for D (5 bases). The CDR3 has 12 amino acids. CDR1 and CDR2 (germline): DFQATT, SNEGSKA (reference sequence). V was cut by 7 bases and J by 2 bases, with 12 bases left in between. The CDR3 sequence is CSVPDSTYEQYF. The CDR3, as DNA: TGCAGTGTCCCGGACTCAACCTACGAGCAGTACTTC.

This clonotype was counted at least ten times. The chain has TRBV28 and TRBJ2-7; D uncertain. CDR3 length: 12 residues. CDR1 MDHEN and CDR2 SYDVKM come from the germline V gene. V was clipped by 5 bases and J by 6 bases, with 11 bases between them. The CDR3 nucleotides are TGTGCCAGCAGTCCCCGTACAGCCGAGCAGTACTTC. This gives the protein CASSPRTAEQYF. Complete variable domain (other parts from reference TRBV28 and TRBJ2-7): DVKVTQSSRYLVKRTGEKVFLECVQDMDHENMFWYRQDPGLGLRLIYFSYDVKMKEKGDIPEGYSVSREKKERFSLILESASTNQTSMYLCASSPRTAEQYFGPGTRLTVT.

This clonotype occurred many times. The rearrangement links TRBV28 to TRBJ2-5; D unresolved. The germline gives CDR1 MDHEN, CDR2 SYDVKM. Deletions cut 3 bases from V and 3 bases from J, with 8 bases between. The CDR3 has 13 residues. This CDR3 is CASSFYGKETQYF. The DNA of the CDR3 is TGTGCCAGCAGTTTCTATGGAAAAGAGACCCAGTACTTC.

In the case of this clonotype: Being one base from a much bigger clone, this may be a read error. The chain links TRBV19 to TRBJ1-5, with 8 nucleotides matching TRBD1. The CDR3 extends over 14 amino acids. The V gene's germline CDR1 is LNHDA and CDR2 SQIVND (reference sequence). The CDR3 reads CASSMGQEHQLQHF. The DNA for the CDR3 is TGTGCCAGTAGTATGGGACAGGAACATCAGCTCCAGCATTTT.

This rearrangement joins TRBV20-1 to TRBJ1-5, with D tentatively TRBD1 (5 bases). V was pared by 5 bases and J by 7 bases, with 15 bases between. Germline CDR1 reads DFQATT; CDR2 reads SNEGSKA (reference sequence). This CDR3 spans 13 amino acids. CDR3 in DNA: TGCAGTGCTTTACCGGGGGGTGGCCAGCCCCAGCATTTT. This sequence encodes CSALPGGGQPQHF.

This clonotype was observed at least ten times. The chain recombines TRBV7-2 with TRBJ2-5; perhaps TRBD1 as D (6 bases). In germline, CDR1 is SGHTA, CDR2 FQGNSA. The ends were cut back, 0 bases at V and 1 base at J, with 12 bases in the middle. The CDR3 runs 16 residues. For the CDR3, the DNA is TGTGCCAGCAGCTTAGCGTTGGGGGCTTCCCAAGAGACCCAGTACTTC. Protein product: CASSLALGASQETQYF.

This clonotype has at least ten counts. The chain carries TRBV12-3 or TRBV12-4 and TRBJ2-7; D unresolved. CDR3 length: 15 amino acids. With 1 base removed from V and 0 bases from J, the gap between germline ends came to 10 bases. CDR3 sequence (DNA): TGTGCCAGCAGTTTAGGGGGTGTGTACTCCTACGAGCAGTACTTC. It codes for CASSLGGVYSYEQYF.

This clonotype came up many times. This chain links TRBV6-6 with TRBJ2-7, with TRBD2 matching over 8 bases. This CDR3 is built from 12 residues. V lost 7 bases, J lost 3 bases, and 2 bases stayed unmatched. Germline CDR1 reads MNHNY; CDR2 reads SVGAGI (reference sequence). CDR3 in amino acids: CASTGGGYEQYF. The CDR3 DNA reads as TGTGCCAGCACCGGGGGGGGCTACGAGCAGTACTTC.

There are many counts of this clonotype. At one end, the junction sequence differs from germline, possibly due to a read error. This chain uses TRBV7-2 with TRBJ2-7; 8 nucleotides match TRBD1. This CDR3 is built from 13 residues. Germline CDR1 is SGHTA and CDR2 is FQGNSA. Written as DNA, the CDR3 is TGTGCCAGCAGCTATGGACAGGGTGCGGGACCAATCTTC. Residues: CASSYGQGAGPIF.

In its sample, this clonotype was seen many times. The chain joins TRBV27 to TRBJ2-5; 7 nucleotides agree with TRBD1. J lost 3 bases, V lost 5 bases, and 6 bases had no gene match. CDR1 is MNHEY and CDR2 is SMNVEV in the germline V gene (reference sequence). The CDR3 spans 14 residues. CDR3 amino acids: CASSRWQGEETQYF. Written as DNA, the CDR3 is TGTGCCAGCAGTCGGTGGCAGGGGGAAGAGACCCAGTACTTC.

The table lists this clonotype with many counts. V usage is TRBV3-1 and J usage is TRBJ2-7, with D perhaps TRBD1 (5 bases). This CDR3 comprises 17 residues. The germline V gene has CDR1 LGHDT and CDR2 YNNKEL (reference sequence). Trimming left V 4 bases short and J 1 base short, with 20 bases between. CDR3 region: CASSRYPLDSISYEQYF. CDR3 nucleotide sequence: TGTGCCAGCAGCCGTTACCCCCTCGACAGCATTTCCTACGAGCAGTACTTC.

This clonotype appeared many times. CDR3 loop: CASSLAAASTGGIRYGYTF. In nucleotides, the CDR3 is TGTGCCAGCAGCTTAGCGGCCGCATCCACAGGGGGCATTCGCTATGGCTACACCTTC. V gene TRBV11-1 combines with J gene TRBJ1-2; 9 bases are a match to TRBD1. The CDR3 loop spans 19 amino acids. Germline V gene data show CDR1 as SGHAT and CDR2 as FQDESV (reference sequence). Trimming took 0 bases from V and 4 from J; bases not matched to a gene: 15.

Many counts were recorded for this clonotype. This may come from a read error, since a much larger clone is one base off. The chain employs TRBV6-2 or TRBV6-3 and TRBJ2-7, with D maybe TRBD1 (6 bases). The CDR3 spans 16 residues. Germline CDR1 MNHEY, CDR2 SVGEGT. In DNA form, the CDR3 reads TGTGCCAGCAGTTACGTGGTTTCAGGGGCGTCCTACGGGCAGTACTTC. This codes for CASSYVVSGASYGQYF.

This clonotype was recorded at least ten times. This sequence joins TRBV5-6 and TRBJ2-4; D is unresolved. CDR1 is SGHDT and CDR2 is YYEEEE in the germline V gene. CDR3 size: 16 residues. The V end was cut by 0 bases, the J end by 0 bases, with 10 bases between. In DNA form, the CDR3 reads TGTGCCAGCAGCTTGGGTGGCAACTTAGCCAAAAACATTCAGTACTTC. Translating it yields CASSLGGNLAKNIQYF.

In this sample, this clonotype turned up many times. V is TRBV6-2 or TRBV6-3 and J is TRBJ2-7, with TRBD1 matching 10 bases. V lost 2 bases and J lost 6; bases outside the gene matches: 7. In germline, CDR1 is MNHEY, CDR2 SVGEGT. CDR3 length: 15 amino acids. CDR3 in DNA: TGTGCCAGCAGTTACCAAGGACAGGGGGAGTCCGAGCAGTACTTC. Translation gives CASSYQGQGESEQYF.

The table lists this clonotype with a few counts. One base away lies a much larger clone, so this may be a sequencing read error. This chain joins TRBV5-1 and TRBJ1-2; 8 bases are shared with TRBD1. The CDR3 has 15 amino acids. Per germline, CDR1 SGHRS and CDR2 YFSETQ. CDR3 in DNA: TGCGACAGCAGCTTATCAGGGGGCCGCGTTGATGGCTACACCTTC. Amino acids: CDSSLSGGRVDGYTF.

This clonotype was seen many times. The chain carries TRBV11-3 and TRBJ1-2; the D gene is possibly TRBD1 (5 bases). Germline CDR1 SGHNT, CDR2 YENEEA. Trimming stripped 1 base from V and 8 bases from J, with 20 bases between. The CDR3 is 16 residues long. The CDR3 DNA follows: TGTGCCAGCAGCTTAGGAAGCGGGGCCGCCGGGAGGGGCTACACCTTC. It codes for CASSLGSGAAGRGYTF. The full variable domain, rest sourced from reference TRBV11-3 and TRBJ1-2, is EAGVVQSPRYKIIEKKQPVAFWCNPISGHNTLYWYLQNLGQGPELLIRYENEEAVDDSQLPKDRFSAERLKGVDSTLKIQPAELGDSAVYLCASSLGSGAAGRGYTFGSGTRLTVV.

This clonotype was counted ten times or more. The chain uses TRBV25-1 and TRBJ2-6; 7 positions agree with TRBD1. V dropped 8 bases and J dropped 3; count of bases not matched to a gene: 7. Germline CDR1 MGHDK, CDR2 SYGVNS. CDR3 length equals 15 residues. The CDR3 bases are TGTGCCAGCCCCTATGACAGGGTTGGGGCCAACGTCCTGACTTTC. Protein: CASPYDRVGANVLTF.

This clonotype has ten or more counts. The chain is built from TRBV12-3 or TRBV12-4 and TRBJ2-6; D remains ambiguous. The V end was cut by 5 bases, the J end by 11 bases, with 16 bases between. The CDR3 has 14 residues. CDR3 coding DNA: TGTGCCAGCAGTGGACCGTTTTTAGCTCACGTCCTGACTTTC. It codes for CASSGPFLAHVLTF.

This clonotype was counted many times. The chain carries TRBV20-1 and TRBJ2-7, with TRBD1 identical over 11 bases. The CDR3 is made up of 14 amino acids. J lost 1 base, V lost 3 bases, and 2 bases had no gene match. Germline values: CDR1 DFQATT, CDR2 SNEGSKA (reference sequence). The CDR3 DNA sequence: TGCAGTGCTAGGGGACAGGGGGTATCCTACGAGCAGTACTTC. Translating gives CSARGQGVSYEQYF.

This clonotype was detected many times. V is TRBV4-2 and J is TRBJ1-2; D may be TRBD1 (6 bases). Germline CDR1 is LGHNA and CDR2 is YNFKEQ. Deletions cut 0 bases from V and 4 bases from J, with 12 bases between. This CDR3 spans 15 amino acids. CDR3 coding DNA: TGTGCCAGCAGCCAAGATCCGGGACACTCCTATGGCTACACCTTC. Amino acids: CASSQDPGHSYGYTF.

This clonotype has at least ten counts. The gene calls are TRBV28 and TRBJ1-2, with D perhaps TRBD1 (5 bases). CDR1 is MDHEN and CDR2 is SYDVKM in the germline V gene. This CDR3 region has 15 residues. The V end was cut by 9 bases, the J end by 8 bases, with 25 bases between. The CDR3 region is CASHLSGGVVRGYTF. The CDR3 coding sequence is TGTGCCAGTCATCTTTCGGGGGGTGTTGTAAGAGGCTACACCTTC.